This entry features one T cell receptor (beta chain) sequence. Its antigen is as yet unknown. Sampled while nominally healthy, donors likely had unrecorded immune exposures. With 5 bases clipped from V and 4 bases from J, the junction kept 6 bases outside the gene matches. CDR3 length: 15 amino acids. The germline CDR1 and CDR2 sequences are SGHVS and FNYEAQ. The sample originates from a study of cytomegalovirus exposure and HLA in healthy donors. Overall study context: Genetic ancestry analysis placed about 76% of the 398 donors that were genotyped in the Caucasian-associated cluster. Points from the study as a whole: Most of the TCR beta V segments (in an earlier analysis) were productive either about 87% or about 30% of the time.

The PCR was carried out with 60 Vbeta primers and 13 Jbeta primers. Clones were read by immunoSEQ multiplex PCR, and TCRdb kept only the in-frame ones, dropping some. Here the sample spans 150,000 to 200,000 clones, roughly 80% being singletons. Sequenced sample: PBMCs. V and J are TRBV7-6 and TRBJ1-3, with 9 nucleotides matching TRBD1. The sequence came from a middle-aged woman in good health and CMV-seropositive. The CDR3 bases are TGTGCCAGCAGCCTGGGACAGGGTTCGGGAAACACCATATATTTT. Amino acid sequence: CASSLGQGSGNTIYF.